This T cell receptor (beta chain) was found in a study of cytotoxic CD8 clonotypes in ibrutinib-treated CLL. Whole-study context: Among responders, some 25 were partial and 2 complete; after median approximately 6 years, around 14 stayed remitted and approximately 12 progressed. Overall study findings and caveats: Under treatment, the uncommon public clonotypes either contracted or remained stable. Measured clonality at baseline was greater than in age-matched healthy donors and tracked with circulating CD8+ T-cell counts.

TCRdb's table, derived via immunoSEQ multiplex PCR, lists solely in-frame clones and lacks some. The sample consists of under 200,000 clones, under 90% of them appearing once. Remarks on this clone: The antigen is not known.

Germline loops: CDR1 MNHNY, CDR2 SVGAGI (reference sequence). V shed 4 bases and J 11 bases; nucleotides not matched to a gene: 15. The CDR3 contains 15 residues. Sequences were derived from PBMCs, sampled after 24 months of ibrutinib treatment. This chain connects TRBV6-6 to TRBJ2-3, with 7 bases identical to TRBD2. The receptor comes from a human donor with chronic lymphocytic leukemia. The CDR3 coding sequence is TGTGCCAGCAGTTCATCAAGGGACTACTACTTAGGGCAGTATTTT. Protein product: CASSSSRDYYLGQYF.